This T cell receptor (beta chain) was recovered during a study of cytomegalovirus exposure and HLA in healthy donors. Findings and limits, study-wide: As immune exposure information, only CMV serostatus was available. There were several of the most significant clusters that appeared linked to common viral pathogens in a later analysis. The listing of roughly 160 TCR beta chains classed them as cytomegalovirus-associated.

60 Vbeta and 13 Jbeta primers were used in PCR. TCRdb's copy holds only in-frame clones and misses some; the assay was immunoSEQ multiplex PCR. The table has about 200,000 clones, roughly 80% seen once. This clone was seen just once. Its antigen is still unknown. The CDR3 loop spans 15 amino acids. CDR1 is LNHNV and CDR2 is YYDKDF in the germline V gene (reference sequence). V was trimmed by 3 bases and J by 5 bases, leaving 14 bases between them. The sample taken for sequencing was PBMCs. This TCR came from a man younger than 40 in good health and CMV-seronegative. The rearrangement uses TRBV15 and TRBJ2-4, with no clear D. The CDR3 sequence: CATSSPGQKENIQYF. CDR3 DNA sequence: TGTGCCACCAGCAGCCCTGGGCAGAAAGAAAACATTCAGTACTTC. Full variable domain (outside the CDR3, taken from reference TRBV15 and TRBJ2-4): DAMVIQNPRYQVTQFGKPVTLSCSQTLNHNVMYWYQQKSSQAPKLLFHYYDKDFNNEADTPDNFQSRRPNTSFCFLDIRSPGLGDTAMYLCATSSPGQKENIQYFGAGTRLSVL.